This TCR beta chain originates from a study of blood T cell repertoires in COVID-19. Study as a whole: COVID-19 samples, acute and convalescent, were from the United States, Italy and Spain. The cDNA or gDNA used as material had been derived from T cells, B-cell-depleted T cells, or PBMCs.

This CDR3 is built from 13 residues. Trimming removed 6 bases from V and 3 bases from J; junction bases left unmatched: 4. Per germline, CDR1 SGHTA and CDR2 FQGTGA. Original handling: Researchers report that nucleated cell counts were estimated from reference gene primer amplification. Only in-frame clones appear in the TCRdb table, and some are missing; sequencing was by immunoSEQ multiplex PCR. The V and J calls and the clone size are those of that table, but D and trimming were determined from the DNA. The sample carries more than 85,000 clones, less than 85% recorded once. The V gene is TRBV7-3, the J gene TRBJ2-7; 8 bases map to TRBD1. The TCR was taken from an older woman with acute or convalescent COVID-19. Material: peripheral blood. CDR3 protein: CASSRDRSYEQYF. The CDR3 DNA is TGTGCCAGCAGTCGGGACAGGAGCTACGAGCAGTACTTC.